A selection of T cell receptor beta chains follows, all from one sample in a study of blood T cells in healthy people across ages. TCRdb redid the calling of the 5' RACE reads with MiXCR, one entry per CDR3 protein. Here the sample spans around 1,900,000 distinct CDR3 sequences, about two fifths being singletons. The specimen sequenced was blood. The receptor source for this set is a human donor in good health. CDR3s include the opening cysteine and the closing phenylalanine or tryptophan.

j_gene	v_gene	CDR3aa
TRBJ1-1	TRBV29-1	CSVLRTLNTEAFF
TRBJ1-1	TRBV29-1	CSVEEGQMNTEAFF
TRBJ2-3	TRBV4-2	CASSQRGLAGGSTDTQYF
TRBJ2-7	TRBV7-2	CASSFDGGSSYEQYF
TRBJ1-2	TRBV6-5	CASSYLTGLTWGYTF
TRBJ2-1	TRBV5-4	CASSSLGGLYNEQFF
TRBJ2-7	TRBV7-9	CASNYALGQGDEQYF
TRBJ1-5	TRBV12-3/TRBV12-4	CASSLMAVDQPQHF
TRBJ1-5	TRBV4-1	CASSQGGRYQPQHF
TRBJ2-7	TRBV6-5	CASRGRSERTYAEQYF
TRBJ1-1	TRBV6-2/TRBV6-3	CASSYSPDSSIEAFF
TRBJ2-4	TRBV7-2	CASSLARTGQNIQYF
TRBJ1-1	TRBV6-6	CASSYLWDANTEAFF
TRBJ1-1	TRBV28	CASSPPTAGYTEAFF
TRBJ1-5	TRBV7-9	CASSLWTGRNSNQPQHF
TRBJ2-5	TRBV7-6	CASSFDLGAAQYF
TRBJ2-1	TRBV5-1	CASSSESLYNEQFF
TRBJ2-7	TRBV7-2	CASSAQGPSSYEQYF
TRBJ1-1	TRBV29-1	CSAIETGMGTEAFF
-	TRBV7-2	CASSYRRTSGGETQYF
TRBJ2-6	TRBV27	CASRYTGTGANVLTF
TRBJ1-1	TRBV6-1	CASSILGTEAFF
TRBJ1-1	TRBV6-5	CASGTGTNTEAFF
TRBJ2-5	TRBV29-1	CSVSPGIETQYF
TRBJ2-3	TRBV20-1	CSAHRLAGTTDTQYF
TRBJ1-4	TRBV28	CASSPETGGNEKLFF
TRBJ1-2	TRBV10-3	CAINPTSNYGYTF
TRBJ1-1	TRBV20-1	CSASRGRVSEAFF
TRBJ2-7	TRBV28	CASSPPRPNPYEQYF
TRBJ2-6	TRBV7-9	CASSSPLGGSGANVLTF
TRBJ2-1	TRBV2	CASCRDNYYNEQFF
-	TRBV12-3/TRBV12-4	CASSPSGPHEQYF
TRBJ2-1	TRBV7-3	CASSLTLGNEQFF
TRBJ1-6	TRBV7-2	CASRGVDYNSPLHF
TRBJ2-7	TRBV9	CASSSSTGPYEQYF
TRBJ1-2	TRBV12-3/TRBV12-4	CASSLRGQRYGYTF
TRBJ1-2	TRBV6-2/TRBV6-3	CASSFGGLANYGYTF
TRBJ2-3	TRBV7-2	CASSSTSGGVPDTQYF
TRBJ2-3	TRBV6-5	CASSYSYNRGLTDTQYF
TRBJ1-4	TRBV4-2	CASSPGVRAEKRFF
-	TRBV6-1	CAGGGYEQYF
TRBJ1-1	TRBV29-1	CSVEPNLGTEAFF
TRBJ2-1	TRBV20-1	CSASYTSGGSYNEQFF
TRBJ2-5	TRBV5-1	CASSLNRGLQETQYF
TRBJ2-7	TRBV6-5	CASSPRGADTDEQYF
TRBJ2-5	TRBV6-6	CASSYFQGSETQYF
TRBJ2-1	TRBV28	CASRDLGLNNEQFF
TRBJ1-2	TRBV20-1	CSARGTENYGYTF
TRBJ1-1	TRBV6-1	CASSESDNTEAFF